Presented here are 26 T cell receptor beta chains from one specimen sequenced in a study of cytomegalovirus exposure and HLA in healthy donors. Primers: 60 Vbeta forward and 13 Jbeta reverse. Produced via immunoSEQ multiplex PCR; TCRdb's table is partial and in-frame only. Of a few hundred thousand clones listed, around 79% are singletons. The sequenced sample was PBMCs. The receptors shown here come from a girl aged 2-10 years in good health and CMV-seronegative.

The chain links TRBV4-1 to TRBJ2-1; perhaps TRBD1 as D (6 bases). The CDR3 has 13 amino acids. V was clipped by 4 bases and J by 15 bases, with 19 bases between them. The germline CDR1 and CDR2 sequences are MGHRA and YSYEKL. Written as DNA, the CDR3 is TGCGCCAGCAGCCGGCTTCCTGGACAGCCTCCGTTCTTC. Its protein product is CASSRLPGQPPFF.

This CDR3 is CASSYFLGGGADTQYF. In nucleotides, the CDR3 is TGTGCCAGCAGTTACTTCCTCGGCGGGGGGGCAGATACGCAGTATTTT. The V call is TRBV6-5, the J call TRBJ2-3; 9 bases are shared with TRBD2. CDR1 is MNHEY, CDR2 SVGAGI, per germline. The CDR3 is made up of 16 amino acids. V lost 1 base, J lost 4 bases, and 6 bases stayed unmatched.

In DNA, the CDR3 is TGTGCCAGCAGACTAGCGGGAGTAAGCACCGGGGAGCTGTTTTTT. Translation: CASRLAGVSTGELFF. The chain carries TRBV27 and TRBJ2-2; 11 nucleotides align to TRBD2. The CDR3 totals 15 residues. J lost 4 bases, V lost 6 bases, and 4 bases had no gene match. CDR1 MNHEY and CDR2 SMNVEV come from the germline V gene (reference sequence).

The DNA for the CDR3 is TGTGCCAGCAGTTATTGGATAGGGGGGACTATAGACGAGCAGTACTTC. This gives the protein CASSYWIGGTIDEQYF. The rearrangement joins TRBV6-6 to TRBJ2-7; D perhaps matches TRBD2 (7 bases). In germline, CDR1 is MNHNY, CDR2 SVGAGI (reference sequence). There are 16 residues in the CDR3. V lost 3 bases and J lost 5, with 20 bases in between.

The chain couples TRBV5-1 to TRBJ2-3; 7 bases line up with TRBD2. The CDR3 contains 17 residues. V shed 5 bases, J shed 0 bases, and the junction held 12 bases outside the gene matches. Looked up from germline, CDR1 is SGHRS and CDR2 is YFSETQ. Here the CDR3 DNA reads TGCGCCAGCAGGACCGACCGACTAGCCGTCAGCACAGATACGCAGTATTTT. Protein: CASRTDRLAVSTDTQYF.

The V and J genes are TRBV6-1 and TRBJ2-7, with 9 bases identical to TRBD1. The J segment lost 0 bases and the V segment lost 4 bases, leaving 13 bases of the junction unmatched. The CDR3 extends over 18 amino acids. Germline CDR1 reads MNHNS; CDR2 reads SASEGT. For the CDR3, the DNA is TGTGCCAGCAGTGGGGACAGGGAATCAATTTTTTACTCCTACGAGCAGTACTTC. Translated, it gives CASSGDRESIFYSYEQYF.

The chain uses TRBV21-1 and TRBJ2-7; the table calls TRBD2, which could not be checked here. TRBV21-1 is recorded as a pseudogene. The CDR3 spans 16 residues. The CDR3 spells CASSNPPSVTYYEQYF. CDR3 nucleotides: TGTGCCAGCAGCAACCCTCCTAGCGTGACCTACTACGAGCAGTACTTC.

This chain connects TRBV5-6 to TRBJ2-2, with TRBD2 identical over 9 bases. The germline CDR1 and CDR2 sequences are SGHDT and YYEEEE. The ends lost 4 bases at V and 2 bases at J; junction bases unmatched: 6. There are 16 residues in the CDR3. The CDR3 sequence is CASSLSGRLNTGELFF. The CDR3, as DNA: TGTGCCAGCAGCCTGAGCGGGAGGTTAAACACCGGGGAGCTGTTTTTT.

CDR3: CASIQRFEQYF. The CDR3 region has the DNA TGTGCCAGCATCCAACGGTTCGAGCAGTACTTC. V gene TRBV7-9 combines with J gene TRBJ2-7; D unclear. Between the trimmed V and J ends, which lost 7 bases and 6 bases, there was a span of 10 bases. Germline-derived CDR1 and CDR2 are SEHNR and FQNEAQ (reference sequence). The CDR3 is made up of 11 amino acids. Together with reference TRBV7-9 and TRBJ2-7, the CDR3 gives the full variable domain: DTGVSQNPRHKITKRGQNVTFRCDPISEHNRLYWYRQTLGQGPEFLTYFQNEAQLEKSRLLSDRFSAERPKGSFSTLEIQRTEQGDSAMYLCASIQRFEQYFGPGTRLTVT.

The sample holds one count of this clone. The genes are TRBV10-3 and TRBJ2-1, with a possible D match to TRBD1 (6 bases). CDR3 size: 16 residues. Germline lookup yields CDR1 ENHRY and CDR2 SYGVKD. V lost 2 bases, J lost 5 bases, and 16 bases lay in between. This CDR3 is CAISESMGTWDNEQFF. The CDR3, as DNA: TGTGCCATCAGTGAGAGTATGGGGACATGGGACAATGAGCAGTTCTTC.

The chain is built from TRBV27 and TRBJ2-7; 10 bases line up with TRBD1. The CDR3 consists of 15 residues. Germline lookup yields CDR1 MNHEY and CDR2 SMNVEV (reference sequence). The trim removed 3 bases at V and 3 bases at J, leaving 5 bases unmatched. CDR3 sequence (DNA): TGTGCCAGCAGTTTGATAGGGGACAGGGGCTACGAGCAGTACTTC. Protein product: CASSLIGDRGYEQYF.

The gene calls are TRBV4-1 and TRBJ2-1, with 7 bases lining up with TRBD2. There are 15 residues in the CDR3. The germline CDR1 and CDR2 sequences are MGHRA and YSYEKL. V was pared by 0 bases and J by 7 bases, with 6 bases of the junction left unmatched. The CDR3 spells CASSQEWRERNEQFF. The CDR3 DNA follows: TGCGCCAGCAGCCAAGAATGGCGGGAGAGGAATGAGCAGTTCTTC.

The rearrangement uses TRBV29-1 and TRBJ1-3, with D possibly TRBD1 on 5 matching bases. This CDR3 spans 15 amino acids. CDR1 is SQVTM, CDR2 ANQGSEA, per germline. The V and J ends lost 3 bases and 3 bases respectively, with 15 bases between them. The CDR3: CSVETWTQLGNTIYF. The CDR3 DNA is TGCAGCGTTGAGACTTGGACACAGCTTGGAAACACCATATATTTT.

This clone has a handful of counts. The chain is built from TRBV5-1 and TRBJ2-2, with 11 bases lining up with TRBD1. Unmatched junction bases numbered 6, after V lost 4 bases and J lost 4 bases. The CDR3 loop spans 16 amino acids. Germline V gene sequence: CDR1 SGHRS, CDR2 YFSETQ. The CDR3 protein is CASSPRTGGSTGELFF. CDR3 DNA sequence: TGCGCCAGCAGCCCAAGGACAGGGGGCTCCACCGGGGAGCTGTTTTTT. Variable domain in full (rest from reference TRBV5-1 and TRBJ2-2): KAGVTQTPRYLIKTRGQQVTLSCSPISGHRSVSWYQQTPGQGLQFLFEYFSETQRNKGNFPGRFSGRQFSNSRSEMNVSTLELGDSALYLCASSPRTGGSTGELFFGEGSRLTVL.

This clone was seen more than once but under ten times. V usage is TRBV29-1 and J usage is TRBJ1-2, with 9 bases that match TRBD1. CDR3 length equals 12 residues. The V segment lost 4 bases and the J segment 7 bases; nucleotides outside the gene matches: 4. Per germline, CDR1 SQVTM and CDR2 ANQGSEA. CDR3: CSVGGQGFGYTF. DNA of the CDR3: TGCAGCGTTGGGGGACAGGGCTTTGGCTACACCTTC.

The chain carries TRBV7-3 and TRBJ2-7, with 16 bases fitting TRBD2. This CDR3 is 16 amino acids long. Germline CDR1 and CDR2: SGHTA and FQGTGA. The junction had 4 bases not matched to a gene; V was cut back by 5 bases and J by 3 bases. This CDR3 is CASSAGLAGGDYEQYF. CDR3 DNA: TGTGCCAGCAGCGCGGGACTAGCGGGGGGGGACTACGAGCAGTACTTC.

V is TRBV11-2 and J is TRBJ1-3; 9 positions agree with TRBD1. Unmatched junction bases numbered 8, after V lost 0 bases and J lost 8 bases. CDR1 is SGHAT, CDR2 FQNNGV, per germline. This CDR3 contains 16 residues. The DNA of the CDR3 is TGTGCCAGCAGCTTAGAGGCCGGACAGGGGTTAGACACCATATATTTT. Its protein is CASSLEAGQGLDTIYF. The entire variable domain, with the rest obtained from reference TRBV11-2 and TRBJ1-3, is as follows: EAGVAQSPRYKIIEKRQSVAFWCNPISGHATLYWYQQILGQGPKLLIQFQNNGVVDDSQLPKDRFSAERLKGVDSTLKIQPAKLEDSAVYLCASSLEAGQGLDTIYFGEGSWLTVV.

CDR3 protein: CAGPGQGANVLTF. In nucleotides, the CDR3 is TGTGCCGGCCCGGGACAGGGGGCCAACGTCCTGACTTTC. The chain uses TRBV30 and TRBJ2-6, with 7 nucleotides matching TRBD1. This CDR3 comprises 13 residues. The germline gives CDR1 GTSNPN, CDR2 SVGIG (reference sequence). V was clipped by 8 bases and J by 4 bases; unmatched bases: 5. Filled out from reference TRBV30 and TRBJ2-6, the complete variable domain reads SQTIHQWPATLVQPVGSPLSLECTVEGTSNPNLYWYRQAAGRGLQLLFYSVGIGQISSEVPQNLSASRPQDRQFILSSKKLLLSDSGFYLCAGPGQGANVLTFGAGSRLTVL.

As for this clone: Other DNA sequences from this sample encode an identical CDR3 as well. This chain's CDR3 is CASSLAGNQPQHF. The CDR3 DNA reads TGCGCCAGCAGCTTGGCGGGGAATCAGCCCCAGCATTTT. The V and J genes are TRBV5-1 and TRBJ1-5; D ambiguous. The germline CDR1 and CDR2 sequences are SGHRS and YFSETQ. The CDR3 totals 13 residues. V was cut by 0 bases and J by 4 bases, with 5 bases left in between.

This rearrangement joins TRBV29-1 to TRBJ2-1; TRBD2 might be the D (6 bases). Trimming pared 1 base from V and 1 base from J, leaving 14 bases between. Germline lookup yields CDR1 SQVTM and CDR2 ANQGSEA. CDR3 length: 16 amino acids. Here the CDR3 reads CSVEGVGGNSYNEQFF. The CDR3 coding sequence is TGCAGCGTTGAAGGGGTGGGAGGAAATTCCTACAATGAGCAGTTCTTC.

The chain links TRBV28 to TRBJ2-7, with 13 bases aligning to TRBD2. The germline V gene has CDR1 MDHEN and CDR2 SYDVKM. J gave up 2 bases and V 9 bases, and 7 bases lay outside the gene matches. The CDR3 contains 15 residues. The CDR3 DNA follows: TGTGCCAGTTCGGGACTAGCGGGGACTACCTACGAGCAGTACTTC. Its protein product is CASSGLAGTTYEQYF.

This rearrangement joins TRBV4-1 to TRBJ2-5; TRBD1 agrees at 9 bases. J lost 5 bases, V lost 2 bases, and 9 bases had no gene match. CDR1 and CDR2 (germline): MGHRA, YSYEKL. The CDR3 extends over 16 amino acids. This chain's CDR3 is CASSQLGTGIGETQYF. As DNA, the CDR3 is TGCGCCAGCAGCCAACTCGGGACAGGGATTGGGGAGACCCAGTACTTC.

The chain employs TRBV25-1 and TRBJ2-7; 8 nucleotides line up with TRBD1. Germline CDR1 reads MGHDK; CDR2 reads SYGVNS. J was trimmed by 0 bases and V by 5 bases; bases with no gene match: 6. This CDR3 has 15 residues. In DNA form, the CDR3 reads TGTGCCAGCAGTAGGAGGGACAGGAGCTCCTACGAGCAGTACTTC. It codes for CASSRRDRSSYEQYF.

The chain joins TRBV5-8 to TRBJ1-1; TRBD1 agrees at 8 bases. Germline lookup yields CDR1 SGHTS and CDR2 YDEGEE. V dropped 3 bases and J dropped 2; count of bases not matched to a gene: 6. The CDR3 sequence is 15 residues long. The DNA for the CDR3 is TGTGCCAGCAGCTCCCGGACAGGGAGAAACACTGAAGCTTTCTTT. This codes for CASSSRTGRNTEAFF.

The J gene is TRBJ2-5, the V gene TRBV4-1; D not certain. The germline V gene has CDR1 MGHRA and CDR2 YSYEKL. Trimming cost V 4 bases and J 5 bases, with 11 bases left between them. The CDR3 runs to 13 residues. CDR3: CASSPLDEETQYF. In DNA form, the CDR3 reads TGCGCCAGCAGCCCCCTAGATGAGGAGACCCAGTACTTC.

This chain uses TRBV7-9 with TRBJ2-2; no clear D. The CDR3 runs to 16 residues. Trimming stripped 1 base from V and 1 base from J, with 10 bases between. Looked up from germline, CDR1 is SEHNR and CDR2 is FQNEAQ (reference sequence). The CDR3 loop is CASSLVRSLNTGELFF. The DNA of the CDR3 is TGTGCCAGCAGCTTAGTGCGAAGCTTGAACACCGGGGAGCTGTTTTTT.